This T cell receptor beta chain was sequenced for a study of T cell responses to AZD1222 COVID-19 vaccine. Findings and caveats of the study: With dominance at 160-218 and 743-854, vaccine-associated CD4 TCRs spanned spike. Among spike-specific TCRs, nearly half reportedly target unmutated variant regions. It should be noted that donors were predominantly white British and more often female, and clonal diversity was possibly underestimated. Only a handful of AZD1222 recipients, more than 5 in all, had baseline seropositivity.

A note on this clone: Its antigen is still unknown.

Only in-frame clones appear in the TCRdb table, and some are missing; sequencing was by immunoSEQ multiplex PCR. The sample holds about 100,000 clones, 88% seen once. This TCR derives from an adult in good health. Sequenced here: peripheral blood, sampled on day 0 of AZD1222 vaccination.

This CDR3 reads CSVGGRIEAFF. CDR3 DNA: TGCAGCGTTGGAGGGCGGATTGAAGCTTTCTTT. The V gene is TRBV29-1, the J gene TRBJ1-1; D is ambiguous. The V end was cut by 4 bases, the J end by 7 bases, with 10 bases between. Germline lookup yields CDR1 SQVTM and CDR2 ANQGSEA. CDR3 length equals 11 residues.